The next 13 T cell receptor beta chains were all read from a single sample in a study of blood T cells in healthy people across ages. PCR was performed a second time for about 7 to 12 cycles using a sample-barcoded 5' primer and a J-beta primer mix. One entry per CDR3 protein, called by TCRdb with MiXCR from the 5' RACE reads. This table holds about 1.4 million distinct CDR3 sequences, roughly 60% found once. Sequenced sample: blood. Receptors were obtained from a man aged 18 to 35 in good health.

The chain carries TRBV11-3 and TRBJ1-2; a weak D match, TRBD1 (6 bases). The CDR3 has 16 residues. V was pared by 1 base and J by 0 bases, with 12 bases between. Germline V gene sequence: CDR1 SGHNT, CDR2 YENEEA. In DNA form, the CDR3 reads TGTGCCAGCAGCTTAGCCAGGGGCCGAGCTAACTATGGCTACACCTTC. As protein: CASSLARGRANYGYTF.

The chain couples TRBV4-2 to TRBJ2-1, with 7 bases identical to TRBD2. V was clipped by 0 bases and J by 6 bases; unmatched bases: 8. Looked up from germline, CDR1 is LGHNA and CDR2 is YNFKEQ. The CDR3 runs 16 residues. The CDR3 spells CASSQDPSGECNEQFF. The CDR3 region has the DNA TGTGCCAGCAGCCAAGATCCCAGCGGGGAGTGCAATGAGCAGTTCTTC.

V is TRBV7-9 and J is TRBJ2-1, with TRBD2 matching 9 bases. The CDR3 runs to 16 residues. Trimming cost V 4 bases and J 6 bases; bases outside gene matches: 10. CDR1 is SEHNR and CDR2 is FQNEAQ in the germline V gene (reference sequence). In DNA, the CDR3 is TGTGCCAGCAGCTCCCCGGGAAGCGGGAGGTCCAATGAGCAGTTCTTC. Its protein product is CASSSPGSGRSNEQFF.

The rearrangement links TRBV20-1 to TRBJ2-3, with 7 bases fitting TRBD2. The CDR3 is made up of 14 amino acids. Trimming cost V 0 bases and J 0 bases; bases outside gene matches: 0. CDR1 and CDR2 (germline): DFQATT, SNEGSKA (reference sequence). This chain's CDR3 is CSARERESTDTQYF. The CDR3 DNA sequence: TGCAGTGCTAGAGAGCGGGAGAGCACAGATACGCAGTATTTT.

This sequence joins TRBV7-2 and TRBJ2-5; D is uncertain. Germline V gene sequence: CDR1 SGHTA, CDR2 FQGNSA. This CDR3 has 18 residues. V was clipped by 1 base and J by 5 bases, with 23 bases between them. CDR3 loop: CASSLESPFVAVLETQYF. In DNA, the CDR3 is TGTGCCAGCAGCTTAGAGTCGCCGTTTGTGGCAGTCCTGGAGACCCAGTACTTC.

This chain uses TRBV4-1 with TRBJ2-7; possibly TRBD1 for D (5 bases). The ends were cut back, 3 bases at V and 1 base at J, with 13 bases in the middle. The CDR3 sequence is 15 residues long. Germline values: CDR1 MGHRA, CDR2 YSYEKL. As DNA, the CDR3 is TGCGCCAGCAGCCATCAGGGTATTGGTTCCTACGAGCAGTACTTC. Translation gives CASSHQGIGSYEQYF.

This clonotype appeared a few times. The CDR3 here is CSARMLETSGREVTDTQYF. The CDR3 coding sequence is TGCAGTGCTAGAATGTTGGAAACTAGCGGGAGAGAGGTGACAGATACGCAGTATTTT. The chain uses TRBV20-1 and TRBJ2-3; 11 bases fit TRBD2. The germline V gene has CDR1 DFQATT and CDR2 SNEGSKA (reference sequence). This CDR3 is built from 19 residues. V gave up 2 bases and J gave up 3 bases; unmatched junction bases: 16.

V usage is TRBV20-1 and J usage is TRBJ1-1; tentative D call: TRBD1 (5 bases). The V gene lost 7 bases and the J gene lost 3 bases, with 12 bases spanning the gap. The CDR3 consists of 12 residues. Germline assignment: CDR1 DFQATT and CDR2 SNEGSKA (reference sequence). In DNA, the CDR3 is TGCAGTGTCACGCAGGGAGACACTGAAGCTTTCTTT. Its translation: CSVTQGDTEAFF.

This clonotype was recorded a few times. The chain uses TRBV5-1 and TRBJ2-7; 9 bases are a match to TRBD2. The CDR3 loop spans 18 amino acids. Germline CDR1 is SGHRS and CDR2 is YFSETQ. The junction had 13 bases not matched to a gene; V was cut back by 0 bases and J by 3 bases. DNA for the CDR3: TGCGCCAGCAGCTTGGCCCTCCCGGGACTAGCCTTGAGCTACGAGCAGTACTTC. It translates to CASSLALPGLALSYEQYF.

This clonotype was detected a few times. The chain combines TRBV2 with TRBJ2-7; 8 nucleotides match TRBD2. The CDR3 runs 13 residues. The germline CDR1 and CDR2 sequences are SNHLY and FYNNEI. After removal of 8 bases from V and 3 bases from J, the junction contained 6 bases not matched to a gene. CDR3 nucleotide sequence: TGTGCCAGCGGCCCTCTAGCGGGCTACGAGCAGTACTTC. Translating gives CASGPLAGYEQYF.

This clonotype came up a few times. The rearrangement joins TRBV29-1 to TRBJ2-7; 9 bases are a match to TRBD1. The CDR3 sequence is 16 residues long. Germline-derived CDR1 and CDR2 are SQVTM and ANQGSEA. V was pared by 0 bases and J by 2 bases, with 8 bases of the junction left unmatched. DNA of the CDR3: TGCAGCGTTGAAGATTCTAAACAGGGGGCCCCCTACGAGCAGTACTTC. Its protein is CSVEDSKQGAPYEQYF.

V gene TRBV12-3 or TRBV12-4 combines with J gene TRBJ1-5; the match to TRBD1 covers 11 bases. The CDR3 loop spans 15 amino acids. V trimming: 4 bases; J trimming: 7 bases; junction bases outside the gene matches: 6. The CDR3, as DNA: TGTGCCAGCAGTTCGTGGACAGGGGGCAGGCAGCCCCAGCATTTT. It yields the protein CASSSWTGGRQPQHF.

The chain carries TRBV20-1 and TRBJ1-5; TRBD1 might be the D (6 bases). Trimming cost V 3 bases and J 3 bases, with 9 bases left between them. Germline CDR1 DFQATT, CDR2 SNEGSKA (reference sequence). The CDR3 has 13 amino acids. The CDR3 region has the DNA TGCAGTGCTAGTAGGACAGTCAATCAGCCCCAGCATTTT. Its protein product is CSASRTVNQPQHF.